This is a list of T cell receptor beta chains from one sample in a study of beta chain features in type 1 diabetes. TCRdb's table, derived via immunoSEQ multiplex PCR, lists solely in-frame clones and lacks some. Of about half a million clones in the sample, around 10% were seen once. Source material: naive CD4+ T cells from blood. The receptors here all came from a woman under 30 in good health. The CDR3 runs from the conserved cysteine through the conserved F or W. A D gene is named only where the DNA matches it firmly. The size of a clone is reported for some rows only, either as once, few or many, or as a class for expanded clones.

v_gene,d_gene,abundance,j_gene,CDR3aa,CDR3nt
TRBV29-1,.,many,TRBJ2-3,CSVAGLITDTQYF,TGCAGCGTTGCAGGGTTGATCACAGATACGCAGTATTTT
TRBV7-3,TRBD2,.,TRBJ2-1,CASSSSGPTYNEQFF,TGTGCCAGCAGCTCTAGCGGGCCGACCTACAATGAGCAGTTCTTC
TRBV7-9,TRBD2,.,TRBJ2-5,CASSLAGAGGQETQYF,TGTGCCAGCAGCTTAGCTGGAGCGGGAGGGCAAGAGACCCAGTACTTC
TRBV7-9,.,few,TRBJ2-3,CASSVHRGLTDTQYF,TGTGCCAGCAGCGTCCACCGGGGTTTGACAGATACGCAGTATTTT
TRBV29-1,.,.,TRBJ1-1,CSVGTATNTEAFF,TGCAGCGTTGGGACAGCGACTAACACTGAAGCTTTCTTT
TRBV2,TRBD1,few,TRBJ2-3,CASSGTGADTQYF,TGTGCCAGCAGCGGAACAGGGGCAGATACGCAGTATTTT
TRBV30,TRBD1,many,TRBJ2-7,CAWTRTGYRYEQYF,TGTGCCTGGACCCGGACAGGGTACCGGTACGAGCAGTACTTC
TRBV10-3,.,.,TRBJ1-1,CASRDNTEAFF,TGTGCATCCAGGGACAACACTGAAGCTTTCTTT
TRBV28,TRBD1,.,TRBJ2-4,CASNLGQLKNIQYF,TGTGCCAGCAACCTGGGACAGCTCAAAAACATTCAGTACTTC
TRBV29-1,.,.,TRBJ2-1,CSVVLAVGRRSYYNEQFF,TGCAGCGTTGTTTTAGCTGTCGGACGGAGGAGCTACTACAATGAGCAGTTCTTC
TRBV6-4,TRBD2,few,TRBJ2-1,CASSELAGYNEQFF,TGTGCCAGCAGTGAGCTAGCGGGGTACAATGAGCAGTTCTTC
TRBV7-9,TRBD1,few,TRBJ1-5,CASSPIDRGHQPQHF,TGTGCCAGCAGCCCCATCGACAGGGGCCACCAGCCCCAGCATTTT
TRBV5-4,.,.,TRBJ2-3,CASSPQLASTDTQYF,TGTGCCAGCAGCCCTCAACTAGCATCCACAGATACGCAGTATTTT
TRBV7-9,.,few,TRBJ1-4,CASSLVTNEKLFF,TGTGCCAGCAGCTTAGTGACTAATGAAAAACTGTTTTTT
TRBV7-9,TRBD2,.,TRBJ2-3,CASSSRLAGSTDTQYF,TGTGCCAGCAGCTCTCGACTAGCGGGGAGCACAGATACGCAGTATTTT
TRBV7-2,TRBD2,few,TRBJ2-2,CASGLAGTGELFF,TGTGCCAGCGGCCTAGCGGGAACCGGGGAGCTGTTTTTT
TRBV7-3,.,.,TRBJ2-7,CASSPTPFYEQYF,TGTGCCAGCAGCCCGACCCCCTTTTACGAGCAGTACTTC
TRBV7-2,.,.,TRBJ1-1,CASSLRAVTEAFF,TGTGCCAGCAGCTTAAGGGCAGTCACTGAAGCTTTCTTT
TRBV6-6,TRBD1,.,TRBJ1-6,CATLDRDNSPLHF,TGTGCCACCCTAGACAGGGATAATTCACCCCTCCACTTT
TRBV9,.,.,TRBJ2-3,CASSALSGVPDTQYF,TGTGCCAGCAGCGCCCTATCGGGGGTCCCAGATACGCAGTATTTT
TRBV29-1,.,.,TRBJ1-1,CSVEGAGWTAFF,TGCAGCGTTGAAGGGGCAGGGTGGACGGCTTTCTTT
TRBV7-2,TRBD2,few,TRBJ2-1,CASSLLSSGNNEQFF,TGTGCCAGCAGCTTACTGTCTAGCGGAAACAATGAGCAGTTCTTC
TRBV27,.,few,TRBJ1-6,CASSLGRGGSPLHF,TGTGCCAGCAGTTTGGGCAGGGGAGGTTCACCCCTCCACTTT
TRBV6-1,.,few,TRBJ2-3,CASSDNFSTDTQYF,TGTGCCAGCAGTGATAACTTCAGCACAGATACGCAGTATTTT
TRBV27,.,few,TRBJ2-4,CASSSDDYRAKNIQYF,TGTGCCAGCAGTTCGGATGATTACAGGGCCAAAAACATTCAGTACTTC
TRBV29-1,TRBD1,few,TRBJ2-5,CSVDRQGIETQYF,TGCAGCGTCGACAGACAGGGAATAGAGACCCAGTACTTC
TRBV9,.,.,TRBJ2-2,CASSVLGALNTGELFF,TGTGCCAGCAGCGTACTGGGGGCATTGAACACCGGGGAGCTGTTTTTT
TRBV30,TRBD1,.,TRBJ1-4,CAWSVETGYEKLFF,TGTGCCTGGAGTGTCGAGACAGGGTACGAAAAACTGTTTTTT
TRBV28,.,.,TRBJ1-2,CASSSTGRSSYYGYTF,TGTGCCAGCAGTTCTACAGGGAGGTCTAGTTACTATGGCTACACCTTC
TRBV5-4,.,few,TRBJ1-2,CASSPQGDYGYTF,TGTGCCAGCAGCCCACAGGGTGACTATGGCTACACCTTC
TRBV7-9,.,.,TRBJ2-2,CASSVQGTGELFF,TGTGCCAGCAGCGTACAGGGTACCGGGGAGCTGTTTTTT
TRBV7-2,.,.,TRBJ1-5,CASSLIVGSNQPQHF,TGTGCCAGCAGCTTGATTGTGGGGTCGAATCAGCCCCAGCATTTT
TRBV7-9,TRBD1,few,TRBJ1-5,CASSFQGDQPQHF,TGTGCCAGCAGCTTCCAGGGGGATCAGCCCCAGCATTTT
TRBV7-2,.,few,TRBJ2-5,CASSLGGLNQETQYF,TGTGCCAGCAGCTTAGGTGGCCTTAACCAAGAGACCCAGTACTTC
TRBV7-3,TRBD1,few,TRBJ2-1,CASSLTQGYNEQFF,TGTGCCAGCAGCTTAACACAGGGGTACAATGAGCAGTTCTTC
TRBV29-1,TRBD1,.,TRBJ1-1,CSVEDLGTGTEAFF,TGCAGCGTTGAAGATCTGGGGACAGGGACTGAAGCTTTCTTT
TRBV9,.,few,TRBJ2-7,CASSVLSSSYEQYF,TGTGCCAGCAGCGTACTGAGCAGTTCCTACGAGCAGTACTTC
TRBV11-3,TRBD1,.,TRBJ2-3,CASSLGDRGHKDTQYF,TGTGCCAGCAGCTTAGGAGACAGGGGGCATAAAGATACGCAGTATTTT
TRBV4-1,.,.,TRBJ2-5,CASSQGSGGKGETQYF,TGCGCCAGCAGCCAAGGGAGTGGCGGGAAGGGAGAGACCCAGTACTTC
TRBV9,.,.,TRBJ2-1,CASSRDRSYDEQFF,TGTGCCAGCTCTCGCGACAGGTCTTACGATGAGCAGTTCTTC
TRBV2,.,few,TRBJ1-1,CASKRQATEAFF,TGTGCCAGCAAGAGACAGGCCACTGAAGCTTTCTTT
TRBV10-3,.,few,TRBJ2-5,CAISGDWPETQYF,TGTGCCATCAGTGGGGACTGGCCGGAGACCCAGTACTTC
TRBV2,.,.,TRBJ1-6,CASTGGYNSPLHF,TGTGCCAGCACTGGTGGGTATAATTCACCCCTCCACTTT
TRBV9,.,.,TRBJ2-5,CASSPRDFRETQYF,TGTGCCAGCAGCCCCCGGGACTTCAGAGAGACCCAGTACTTC
TRBV5-4,.,.,TRBJ1-5,CASSLYETANQPQHF,TGTGCCAGCAGCTTGTACGAGACGGCCAATCAGCCCCAGCATTTT
TRBV7-2,.,few,TRBJ1-2,CASSLDLLGGHNYGYTF,TGTGCCAGCAGCTTAGATCTTCTGGGAGGGCATAACTATGGCTACACCTTC
TRBV2,.,.,TRBJ2-3,CASCNTDTQYF,TGTGCCAGCTGTAACACAGATACGCAGTATTTT
TRBV30,TRBD2,.,TRBJ2-6,CAWSRFRTSGDSGANVLTF,TGTGCCTGGAGTAGGTTTCGGACTAGCGGGGACTCTGGGGCCAACGTCCTGACTTTC
TRBV6-6,.,.,TRBJ2-7,CASSSPFSYEQYF,TGTGCCAGCAGTTCCCCTTTCTCCTACGAGCAGTACTTC
TRBV7-9,.,few,TRBJ2-3,CASRLEGISTDTQYF,TGTGCCAGCAGACTGGAGGGCATTAGCACAGATACGCAGTATTTT
TRBV7-2,.,.,TRBJ2-3,CASSISRQATDTQYF,TGTGCCAGCAGCATCTCTAGACAGGCCACAGATACGCAGTATTTT
TRBV18,TRBD1,.,TRBJ2-5,CASSTGQGSVKTQYF,TGTGCCAGCTCAACGGGACAGGGGAGCGTGAAGACCCAGTACTTC
TRBV30,.,few,TRBJ1-1,CAWSGFSVNTEAFF,TGTGCCTGGAGCGGATTTAGTGTGAACACTGAAGCTTTCTTT
TRBV7-2,.,.,TRBJ2-4,CASSFSMGLIVAKNIQYF,TGTGCCAGCAGCTTTTCCATGGGGTTGATTGTGGCCAAAAACATTCAGTACTTC